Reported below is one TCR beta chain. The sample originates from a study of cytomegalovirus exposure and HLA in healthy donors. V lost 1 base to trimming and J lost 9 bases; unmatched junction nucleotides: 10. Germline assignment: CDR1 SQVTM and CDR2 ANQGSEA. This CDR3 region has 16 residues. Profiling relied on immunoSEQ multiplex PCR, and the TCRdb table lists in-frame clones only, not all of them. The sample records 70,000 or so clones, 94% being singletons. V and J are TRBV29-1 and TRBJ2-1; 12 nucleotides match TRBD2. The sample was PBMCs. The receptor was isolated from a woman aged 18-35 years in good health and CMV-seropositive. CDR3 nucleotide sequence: TGCAGCGTTGAAGGCCAGGGTCTAGCGGGAGGGGTTGAGCAGTTCTTC. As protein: CSVEGQGLAGGVEQFF.